These 32 T cell receptor beta chains came from one sample sequenced in a study of blood T cells in healthy people across ages. Together with a sample-barcoded 5' primer, a J-beta primer mix was included in a second PCR lasting about 6 to 11 cycles. TCRdb re-called the 5' RACE reads through MiXCR, storing one row per CDR3 protein. The table includes approximately 1.5 million distinct CDR3 sequences, about 31% detected once. Material: blood. The receptors here all came from a woman aged 25 to 39 in good health.

A remark on this clonotype: The junction and the germline gene differ at one end; a read error may be behind it. The V gene is TRBV5-6, the J gene TRBJ2-1; TRBD2 agrees at 13 bases. In germline, CDR1 is SGHDT, CDR2 YYEEEE. The CDR3 has 15 residues. CDR3 residues: CASRAGLAGVSERFF. Here the CDR3 DNA reads TGTGCCAGCAGGGCCGGACTAGCGGGAGTATCTGAGCGGTTCTTC.

This clonotype occurred a few times. CDR3 coding DNA: TGTGCCAGCGGAGCAACGGGGGGCACTGAAGCTTTCTTT. Translated: CASGATGGTEAFF. The V gene is TRBV7-2, the J gene TRBJ1-1; D perhaps matches TRBD1 (5 bases). Per germline, CDR1 SGHTA and CDR2 FQGNSA. The CDR3 is 13 residues long. V was trimmed by 8 bases and J by 4 bases, leaving 14 bases between them.

Remarks on this clonotype: An end of the junction does not agree with germline; a read error may underlie this. The CDR3 here is CRATRDRETQYF. The CDR3 DNA reads TGCAGGGCTACCAGGGATCGGGAGACCCAGTACTTC. The V call is TRBV20-1, the J call TRBJ2-5; a possible D gene is TRBD1 (5 bases). The CDR3 has 12 amino acids. CDR1 and CDR2 from the germline V gene are DFQATT and SNEGSKA (reference sequence).

This clonotype was detected only a few times. This chain joins TRBV28 and TRBJ1-2; D unresolved. The V gene's germline CDR1 is MDHEN and CDR2 SYDVKM. The CDR3 spans 16 residues. V gave up 2 bases and J gave up 0 bases, with 13 bases separating them. This CDR3 reads CASSLAATRTNYGYTF. CDR3 DNA sequence: TGTGCCAGCAGTTTAGCGGCGACAAGAACTAACTATGGCTACACCTTC.

This clonotype was counted many times. The chain uses TRBV4-2 and TRBJ2-7; perhaps D is TRBD1 or TRBD2 (6 bases each). Between the trimmed V and J ends, which lost 1 base and 5 bases, there was a span of 18 bases. This CDR3 is built from 16 residues. The V gene's germline CDR1 is LGHNA and CDR2 YNFKEQ. Written as DNA, the CDR3 is TGTGCCAGCAGCCAAGGGGCAGTGGGGGGCATGAACGAGCAGTACTTC. It specifies CASSQGAVGGMNEQYF.

The chain has TRBV5-8 and TRBJ2-3, with D possibly matching TRBD2 (7 bases). The V and J ends lost 3 bases and 2 bases respectively, with 19 bases between them. The CDR3 runs to 17 residues. Per the germline V gene, CDR1 is SGHTS and CDR2 is YDEGEE. CDR3 sequence reads: CASSYVGRGTNTDTQYF. For the CDR3, the DNA is TGTGCCAGCAGCTATGTTGGGCGGGGGACAAACACAGATACGCAGTATTTT.

This chain connects TRBV6-5 to TRBJ1-2; D perhaps matches TRBD1 (6 bases). From germline, CDR1 is MNHEY and CDR2 SVGAGI. CDR3 size: 15 residues. Trimming left V 3 bases short and J 2 bases short, with 13 bases between. CDR3 sequence (DNA): TGTGCCAGCAGTTATAGAGGGGGAGCCAACTATGGCTACACCTTC. Translation gives CASSYRGGANYGYTF.

This chain connects TRBV7-8 to TRBJ2-5, with D possibly TRBD1 on 6 matching bases. The DNA end is a closer match to TRBJ2-7, so the J assignment may be wrong. Germline-derived CDR1 and CDR2 are SGHVS and FQNEAQ. CDR3 length: 15 residues. This CDR3 reads CASSRGRGPPYEQYF. The CDR3 DNA sequence: TGTGCCAGCAGCCGCGGCAGGGGCCCGCCCTACGAGCAGTACTTC.

Details on this clonotype: The junction departs from the called germline gene at one end, perhaps through a read error. The V gene is TRBV28, the J gene TRBJ1-2; 9 bases line up with TRBD1. CDR1 MDHEN and CDR2 SYDVKM come from the germline V gene. This CDR3 spans 17 amino acids. This CDR3 reads CAGSPTGQGYTSYGYTF. The CDR3 DNA sequence: TGTGCCGGCAGTCCTACGGGACAGGGCTACACCTCCTATGGCTACACCTTC.

The chain couples TRBV5-1 to TRBJ2-3; D call uncertain. CDR1 is SGHRS and CDR2 is YFSETQ in the germline V gene. V lost 0 bases and J lost 2, with 13 bases in between. CDR3 size: 16 residues. The CDR3 region has the DNA TGCGCCAGCAGCTTGGAGAGCAACAGACCCACAGATACGCAGTATTTT. It is translated as CASSLESNRPTDTQYF.

This clonotype was found a few times. The V gene is TRBV2, the J gene TRBJ2-7; possible D gene TRBD1, 5 bases. Trimming pared 6 bases from V and 1 base from J, leaving 10 bases between. Germline-derived CDR1 and CDR2 are SNHLY and FYNNEI. The length of the CDR3 is 13 residues. CDR3 bases: TGTGCCAGCAGGATTGACAGTTCCTACGAGCAGTACTTC. Amino acid sequence: CASRIDSSYEQYF.

This clonotype was observed a handful of times. The chain combines TRBV6-5 with TRBJ2-7; TRBD1 matches at 7 bases. The length of the CDR3 is 16 residues. Germline V lookup: CDR1 MNHEY, CDR2 SVGAGI. Trimming took 4 bases from V and 0 from J; bases not matched to a gene: 9. This CDR3 is CASSSVIGQVSYEQYF. For the CDR3, the DNA is TGTGCCAGCAGTTCCGTTATCGGACAGGTCTCCTACGAGCAGTACTTC.

This clonotype was counted a few times. CDR3 amino acids: CASSTTSRGTDTQYF. The CDR3 region has the DNA TGCGCCAGCAGCACGACTAGCAGGGGCACAGATACGCAGTATTTT. The chain carries TRBV5-1 and TRBJ2-3; 7 bases are a match to TRBD2. The ends lost 4 bases at V and 1 base at J; junction bases unmatched: 6. This CDR3 has 15 residues. Germline V gene sequence: CDR1 SGHRS, CDR2 YFSETQ.

This clonotype has at least ten counts. The chain carries TRBV20-1 and TRBJ2-1; 7 nucleotides match TRBD1. The germline V gene encodes CDR1 DFQATT and CDR2 SNEGSKA (reference sequence). This CDR3 has 13 amino acids. V lost 6 bases and J lost 5; bases outside the gene matches: 7. In DNA, the CDR3 is TGCAGTGCCACTCGACAGGGCAACAATGAGCAGTTCTTC. As protein: CSATRQGNNEQFF.

In DNA, the CDR3 is TGTGCCAGCACCCCTGGAGTGAATGAGCAGTTCTTC. This encodes CASTPGVNEQFF. The gene calls are TRBV2 and TRBJ2-1; D remains unclear. CDR1 and CDR2 from the germline V gene are SNHLY and FYNNEI. The CDR3 is made up of 12 amino acids. Trimming shortened V by 7 bases and J by 7 bases, and 11 bases separated the two germline ends. Full variable domain (remainder filled in from reference TRBV2 and TRBJ2-1): EPEVTQTPSHQVTQMGQEVILRCVPISNHLYFYWYRQILGQKVEFLVSFYNNEISEKSEIFDDQFSVERPDGSNFTLKIRSTKLEDSAMYFCASTPGVNEQFFGPGTRLTVL.

This clonotype was counted at least ten times. This chain links TRBV27 with TRBJ2-3; D not certain. The CDR3 is 13 amino acids. Germline assignment: CDR1 MNHEY and CDR2 SMNVEV (reference sequence). Trimming took off 3 bases at V and 2 bases at J, with 6 bases between the two ends. The CDR3 reads CASSFGPTDTQYF. The CDR3 bases are TGTGCCAGCAGTTTTGGGCCCACAGATACGCAGTATTTT.

V is TRBV2 and J is TRBJ1-2; no definite D call. CDR3 size: 13 residues. The germline V gene has CDR1 SNHLY and CDR2 FYNNEI. V lost 3 bases, J lost 5 bases, and 10 bases lay in between. The CDR3 DNA reads TGTGCCAGCAGTGATGGTTTGGGGTATGGCTACACCTTC. Its translation: CASSDGLGYGYTF.

This clonotype showed up just a few times. The CDR3 DNA is TGCGCCAGCTGCGGGACAGGGGTCGTTGGAGAGACCCAGTACTTC. Translation: CASCGTGVVGETQYF. The chain is built from TRBV5-1 and TRBJ2-5, with 10 bases identical to TRBD1. Trimming cost V 7 bases and J 4 bases; bases outside gene matches: 10. In germline, CDR1 is SGHRS, CDR2 YFSETQ. The CDR3 covers 15 residues. The complete variable domain, with remaining parts taken from reference TRBV5-1 and TRBJ2-5, reads KAGVTQTPRYLIKTRGQQVTLSCSPISGHRSVSWYQQTPGQGLQFLFEYFSETQRNKGNFPGRFSGRQFSNSRSEMNVSTLELGDSALYLCASCGTGVVGETQYFGPGTRLLVL.

V gene TRBV7-9 combines with J gene TRBJ1-2, with a tentative D call TRBD1 (6 bases). The CDR3 sequence is 14 residues long. Germline V lookup: CDR1 SEHNR, CDR2 FQNEAQ (reference sequence). V was trimmed by 1 base and J by 4 bases, leaving 10 bases between them. The CDR3 DNA reads TGTGCCAGCAGCTTAGATACAGGGTCCTATGGCTACACCTTC. It yields the protein CASSLDTGSYGYTF.

This chain links TRBV5-1 with TRBJ2-7; D could derive from TRBD1 or TRBD2 (5 bases each). The V and J ends lost 0 bases and 4 bases respectively, with 14 bases between them. This CDR3 region has 15 residues. CDR1 SGHRS and CDR2 YFSETQ come from the germline V gene. As DNA, the CDR3 is TGCGCCAGCAGCTTGGTGGTAGGGGACCTATACGAGCAGTACTTC. Amino acids: CASSLVVGDLYEQYF.

The chain carries TRBV5-1 and TRBJ2-7, with 9 bases fitting TRBD1. The CDR3 loop spans 15 amino acids. Germline lookup yields CDR1 SGHRS and CDR2 YFSETQ. Trimming removed 3 bases from V and 4 bases from J; junction bases left unmatched: 8. CDR3 loop: CASSSTGQGYYEQYF. CDR3 DNA sequence: TGCGCCAGCAGCTCCACTGGACAGGGGTATTACGAGCAGTACTTC.

The V call is TRBV9, the J call TRBJ2-7; tentatively, D is TRBD1 (6 bases). The germline CDR1 and CDR2 sequences are SGDLS and YYNGEE. CDR3 length equals 15 residues. Trimming took 1 base from V and 2 from J, leaving 13 bases between them. CDR3 amino acids: CASSVRAGAPYEQYF. CDR3 coding DNA: TGTGCCAGCAGCGTAAGGGCAGGGGCTCCCTACGAGCAGTACTTC.

The chain couples TRBV20-1 to TRBJ2-1; D gene ambiguous. CDR1 and CDR2 (germline): DFQATT, SNEGSKA (reference sequence). This CDR3 has 15 amino acids. Trimming took off 1 base at V and 0 bases at J, with 10 bases between the two ends. The CDR3 DNA is TGCAGTGCTAGAGGCCACTTGAGCTCCTACAATGAGCAGTTCTTC. As protein: CSARGHLSSYNEQFF.

This clonotype was counted a few times. J is TRBJ2-3 and V is TRBV28, with D uncertain. Trimming took off 7 bases at V and 1 base at J, with 21 bases between the two ends. The CDR3 sequence is 17 residues long. CDR1 MDHEN and CDR2 SYDVKM come from the germline V gene. CDR3 protein: CASIPPFKSRRTDTQYF. CDR3 in DNA: TGTGCCAGCATCCCTCCTTTCAAGTCCCGCCGCACAGATACGCAGTATTTT.

This clonotype was observed a few times. The V call is TRBV9, the J call TRBJ1-5; TRBD1 might be the D (5 bases). The CDR3 is made up of 13 amino acids. V was pared by 0 bases and J by 7 bases, with 8 bases between. Germline CDR1 is SGDLS and CDR2 is YYNGEE. The DNA of the CDR3 is TGTGCCAGCAGCGTAGCTACAGGACAGCCCCAGCATTTT. It yields the protein CASSVATGQPQHF.

The V and J genes are TRBV28 and TRBJ2-1; unclear D gene. V gave up 7 bases and J gave up 2 bases, with 12 bases separating them. In germline, CDR1 is MDHEN, CDR2 SYDVKM. CDR3 length: 14 residues. In nucleotides, the CDR3 is TGTGCCAGCAATCCTAGGTTCGCCTACAATGAGCAGTTCTTC. Amino acids: CASNPRFAYNEQFF.

This clonotype was seen many times. The genes are TRBV27 and TRBJ2-3, with TRBD2 matching over 9 bases. CDR3 size: 15 residues. The germline V gene encodes CDR1 MNHEY and CDR2 SMNVEV (reference sequence). The V gene end was trimmed by 3 bases and the J gene end by 4 bases; junction bases not matched to a gene: 5. DNA for the CDR3: TGTGCCAGCAGTTTTTTAGCGGGAGCTCCAGATACGCAGTATTTT. Amino acid sequence: CASSFLAGAPDTQYF.

This chain connects TRBV28 to TRBJ2-3; TRBD2 matches at 11 bases. This CDR3 region has 17 residues. Germline lookup yields CDR1 MDHEN and CDR2 SYDVKM. The ends lost 5 bases at V and 2 bases at J; junction bases unmatched: 9. CDR3 loop: CASSPLTSGIATDTQYF. The CDR3 DNA is TGTGCCAGCAGTCCACTGACTAGCGGGATTGCCACAGATACGCAGTATTTT.

This sequence joins TRBV7-9 and TRBJ2-3; D is perhaps TRBD2 (5 bases). The germline V gene has CDR1 SEHNR and CDR2 FQNEAQ (reference sequence). Trimming cost V 4 bases and J 0 bases, with 11 bases left between them. The CDR3 spans 15 residues. The CDR3 region has the DNA TGTGCCAGCAGCTCCGGGGTCAGGAGCACAGATACGCAGTATTTT. Translated, it gives CASSSGVRSTDTQYF.

This chain uses TRBV5-1 with TRBJ2-3, with no clear D. The germline CDR1 and CDR2 sequences are SGHRS and YFSETQ. The ends were cut back, 6 bases at V and 0 bases at J, with 17 bases in the middle. CDR3 size: 16 residues. The CDR3 bases are TGCGCCAGCAACCCTGGGGTGGGGTTGAGCACAGATACGCAGTATTTT. This translates into CASNPGVGLSTDTQYF. Complete variable domain (other parts from reference TRBV5-1 and TRBJ2-3): KAGVTQTPRYLIKTRGQQVTLSCSPISGHRSVSWYQQTPGQGLQFLFEYFSETQRNKGNFPGRFSGRQFSNSRSEMNVSTLELGDSALYLCASNPGVGLSTDTQYFGPGTRLTVL.

The V call is TRBV12-3 or TRBV12-4, the J call TRBJ1-1; tentatively, D is TRBD1 (5 bases). V gave up 5 bases and J gave up 7 bases, with 14 bases separating them. The length of the CDR3 is 13 residues. The CDR3 reads CASSRKAGSEAFF. CDR3 coding DNA: TGTGCCAGCAGTCGGAAGGCAGGGAGTGAAGCTTTCTTT.

The rearrangement links TRBV5-1 to TRBJ1-1; D remains ambiguous. V lost 6 bases and J lost 1, with 19 bases in between. Germline assignment: CDR1 SGHRS and CDR2 YFSETQ. This CDR3 contains 16 residues. CDR3 amino acids: CASKRRAGEGNTEAFF. CDR3 sequence (DNA): TGCGCCAGCAAGCGAAGAGCGGGAGAGGGGAACACTGAAGCTTTCTTT.